This is a list of T cell receptor beta chains from one sample in a study of cytomegalovirus exposure and HLA in healthy donors. This table comes from immunoSEQ multiplex PCR, and its TCRdb copy is limited to in-frame clones, with some not included. The data hold approximately 200,000 clones, with 79% observed a single time. Source material: PBMCs. Every receptor here comes from a girl aged 10 to 17 in good health and CMV-seropositive. Both conserved end residues are part of each CDR3. A D gene is named only where the DNA matches it firmly. Size tells how often a clone was seen (once, few, many) or the class of an expanded clone, and some rows leave it out.

clone size: few; D gene: NA; V gene: TRBV5-1; J gene: TRBJ1-4; CDR3 protein: CASSGYVGTNEKLFF; CDR3 DNA: TGCGCCAGCAGCGGTTATGTGGGCACTAATGAAAAACTGTTTTTT
clone size: NA; D gene: TRBD2; V gene: TRBV6-5; J gene: TRBJ2-1; CDR3 protein: CASSYALAGVGEQFF; CDR3 DNA: TGTGCCAGCAGTTACGCTCTAGCGGGGGTGGGTGAGCAGTTCTTC
clone size: NA; D gene: TRBD1; V gene: TRBV15; J gene: TRBJ2-7; CDR3 protein: CATSRDPGGLYEQYF; CDR3 DNA: TGTGCCACCAGCAGAGATCCAGGGGGCTTGTACGAGCAGTACTTC
clone size: NA; D gene: NA; V gene: TRBV10-3; J gene: TRBJ2-2; CDR3 protein: CAISDPGKGGSAGELFF; CDR3 DNA: TGTGCCATCAGTGACCCAGGGAAAGGAGGGTCCGCCGGGGAGCTGTTTTTT
clone size: NA; D gene: NA; V gene: TRBV27; J gene: TRBJ2-7; CDR3 protein: CASSLQGTHGYEQYF; CDR3 DNA: TGTGCCAGCAGTTTACAGGGGACCCACGGCTACGAGCAGTACTTC
clone size: NA; D gene: NA; V gene: TRBV9; J gene: TRBJ2-7; CDR3 protein: CASSVGGEYYEQYF; CDR3 DNA: TGTGCCAGCAGCGTAGGCGGGGAATACTACGAGCAGTACTTC
clone size: NA; D gene: TRBD1; V gene: TRBV19; J gene: TRBJ1-2; CDR3 protein: CASSMIGTEANYGYTF; CDR3 DNA: TGTGCCAGTAGTATGATTGGGACAGAAGCTAACTATGGCTACACCTTC
clone size: NA; D gene: NA; V gene: TRBV18; J gene: TRBJ2-3; CDR3 protein: CASSPGGGGDTQYF; CDR3 DNA: TGTGCCAGCTCCCCGGGCGGGGGCGGAGATACGCAGTATTTT
clone size: NA; D gene: NA; V gene: TRBV6-6; J gene: TRBJ2-2; CDR3 protein: CASSGQTIGELFF; CDR3 DNA: TGTGCCAGCAGCGGACAGACCATCGGGGAGCTGTTTTTT
clone size: NA; D gene: NA; V gene: TRBV10-2; J gene: TRBJ1-1; CDR3 protein: CASSYQVFGVTVEAFF; CDR3 DNA: TGCGCCAGCAGTTATCAGGTTTTCGGGGTAACCGTCGAAGCTTTCTTT
clone size: NA; D gene: NA; V gene: TRBV7-2; J gene: TRBJ2-7; CDR3 protein: CASSLRTEGPYEQYF; CDR3 DNA: TGTGCCAGCAGCTTAAGGACAGAGGGACCTTACGAGCAGTACTTC
clone size: NA; D gene: TRBD1; V gene: TRBV7-2; J gene: TRBJ1-2; CDR3 protein: CASSSGTDFYGYTF; CDR3 DNA: TGTGCCAGCAGCTCCGGGACAGACTTCTATGGCTACACCTTC
clone size: NA; D gene: NA; V gene: TRBV14; J gene: TRBJ2-7; CDR3 protein: CASSLRTNYEQYF; CDR3 DNA: TGTGCCAGCAGCCTCAGGACTAACTACGAGCAGTACTTC
clone size: NA; D gene: NA; V gene: TRBV5-8; J gene: TRBJ2-1; CDR3 protein: CASSPGRTVPPYNEQFF; CDR3 DNA: TGTGCCAGCAGCCCCGGACGGACAGTTCCTCCCTACAATGAGCAGTTCTTC
clone size: NA; D gene: NA; V gene: TRBV2; J gene: TRBJ2-2; CDR3 protein: CASSESGVSTGELFF; CDR3 DNA: TGTGCCAGCAGTGAATCAGGGGTGAGCACCGGGGAGCTGTTTTTT
clone size: NA; D gene: NA; V gene: TRBV6-6; J gene: TRBJ1-5; CDR3 protein: CASIKESNQPQHF; CDR3 DNA: TGTGCCAGCATCAAGGAGAGCAATCAGCCCCAGCATTTT
clone size: NA; D gene: NA; V gene: TRBV15; J gene: TRBJ2-3; CDR3 protein: CATSRAGSADTQYF; CDR3 DNA: TGTGCCACCAGCAGGGCGGGTTCGGCAGATACGCAGTATTTT
clone size: NA; D gene: NA; V gene: TRBV19; J gene: TRBJ1-2; CDR3 protein: CASSIPYGYTF; CDR3 DNA: TGTGCCAGTAGTATACCGTATGGCTACACCTTC
clone size: NA; D gene: NA; V gene: TRBV6-5; J gene: TRBJ1-2; CDR3 protein: CASSNSGTNYGYTF; CDR3 DNA: TGTGCCAGCAGCAATTCCGGGACTAACTATGGCTACACCTTC
clone size: NA; D gene: NA; V gene: TRBV6-5; J gene: TRBJ1-1; CDR3 protein: CASSYERTGGTEAFF; CDR3 DNA: TGTGCCAGCAGTTACGAACGAACAGGTGGCACTGAAGCTTTCTTT
clone size: once; D gene: TRBD1; V gene: TRBV5-6; J gene: TRBJ1-4; CDR3 protein: CASSLPGQGFEKLFF; CDR3 DNA: TGTGCCAGCAGCTTACCGGGACAGGGTTTTGAAAAACTGTTTTTT
clone size: NA; D gene: NA; V gene: TRBV5-1; J gene: TRBJ2-5; CDR3 protein: CASSEGGEETQYF; CDR3 DNA: TGCGCCAGCAGTGAGGGGGGGGAAGAGACCCAGTACTTC
clone size: NA; D gene: NA; V gene: TRBV11-2; J gene: TRBJ1-5; CDR3 protein: CASSSNRGYSNQPQHF; CDR3 DNA: TGTGCCAGCAGCTCCAACCGGGGATATAGCAATCAGCCCCAGCATTTT
clone size: NA; D gene: TRBD2; V gene: TRBV5-1; J gene: TRBJ2-5; CDR3 protein: CASSPSWGEGTQYF; CDR3 DNA: TGCGCCAGCAGCCCCAGTTGGGGGGAGGGGACCCAGTACTTC
clone size: NA; D gene: TRBD2; V gene: TRBV7-2; J gene: TRBJ2-3; CDR3 protein: CASSFATSGGLGYF; CDR3 DNA: TGTGCCAGCAGCTTTGCCACTAGCGGGGGGCTAGGATATTTT
clone size: NA; D gene: TRBD1; V gene: TRBV30; J gene: TRBJ1-4; CDR3 protein: CAWSVGRTGAEKLFF; CDR3 DNA: TGTGCCTGGAGTGTAGGTCGGACAGGGGCCGAAAAACTGTTTTTT
clone size: few; D gene: TRBD1; V gene: TRBV6-5; J gene: TRBJ2-7; CDR3 protein: CASSPTGTGTYEQYF; CDR3 DNA: TGTGCCAGCAGCCCAACCGGGACAGGTACCTACGAGCAGTACTTC
clone size: NA; D gene: TRBD2; V gene: TRBV5-1; J gene: TRBJ2-3; CDR3 protein: CASSLEASGETTQYF; CDR3 DNA: TGCGCCAGCAGCTTGGAAGCTAGCGGGGAAACTACGCAGTATTTT
clone size: NA; D gene: NA; V gene: TRBV13; J gene: TRBJ2-7; CDR3 protein: CASSSLRGGAGYEQYF; CDR3 DNA: TGTGCCAGCAGCTCTCTCAGAGGGGGGGCCGGGTACGAGCAGTACTTC
clone size: NA; D gene: NA; V gene: TRBV6-1; J gene: TRBJ1-3; CDR3 protein: CASSARGNTIYF; CDR3 DNA: TGTGCCAGCAGCGCGCGTGGAAACACCATATATTTT
clone size: few; D gene: TRBD1; V gene: TRBV4-1; J gene: TRBJ2-1; CDR3 protein: CASSQPRDRHNEQFF; CDR3 DNA: TGCGCCAGCAGCCAACCCCGGGACAGGCACAATGAGCAGTTCTTC
clone size: NA; D gene: TRBD1; V gene: TRBV7-9; J gene: TRBJ1-2; CDR3 protein: CASSSIGTGYGYTF; CDR3 DNA: TGTGCCAGCAGCTCAATCGGGACAGGGTATGGCTACACCTTC
clone size: NA; D gene: TRBD1; V gene: TRBV4-1; J gene: TRBJ2-4; CDR3 protein: CASSRGQGEAKNIQYF; CDR3 DNA: TGCGCCAGCAGCCGGGGACAGGGTGAAGCCAAAAACATTCAGTACTTC
clone size: NA; D gene: TRBD2; V gene: TRBV4-1; J gene: TRBJ2-3; CDR3 protein: CASSQGGVGGVGDTQYF; CDR3 DNA: TGCGCCAGCAGCCAGGGGGGGGTCGGCGGGGTCGGAGATACGCAGTATTTT
clone size: NA; D gene: TRBD1; V gene: TRBV9; J gene: TRBJ2-7; CDR3 protein: CASSVMTGSSYEQYF; CDR3 DNA: TGTGCCAGCAGCGTAATGACAGGGAGCTCCTACGAGCAGTACTTC
clone size: NA; D gene: TRBD1; V gene: TRBV30; J gene: TRBJ1-1; CDR3 protein: CACPLRDSYMNTEAFF; CDR3 DNA: TGTGCCTGCCCCCTCCGGGACAGTTATATGAACACTGAAGCTTTCTTT
clone size: NA; D gene: NA; V gene: TRBV13; J gene: TRBJ2-5; CDR3 protein: CASSLAPSFTGQNPQETQYF; CDR3 DNA: TGTGCCAGCAGCTTAGCCCCCTCGTTCACCGGACAGAATCCACAAGAGACCCAGTACTTC
clone size: once; D gene: TRBD2; V gene: TRBV7-2; J gene: TRBJ2-3; CDR3 protein: CASRIPILGGGDTQYF; CDR3 DNA: TGTGCCAGCAGGATACCCATCCTCGGGGGAGGGGATACGCAGTATTTT
clone size: NA; D gene: TRBD2; V gene: TRBV15; J gene: TRBJ2-2; CDR3 protein: CATSRDRGRGESGELFF; CDR3 DNA: TGTGCCACCAGCAGAGATCGAGGGCGGGGGGAGTCCGGGGAGCTGTTTTTT
clone size: NA; D gene: TRBD2; V gene: TRBV5-4; J gene: TRBJ2-7; CDR3 protein: CASRFSGGALAEQYF; CDR3 DNA: TGTGCCAGCAGATTCAGCGGGGGGGCCCTCGCCGAGCAGTACTTC
clone size: few; D gene: NA; V gene: TRBV5-1; J gene: TRBJ2-1; CDR3 protein: CASSLEFGGNEQFF; CDR3 DNA: TGCGCCAGCAGCTTGGAATTCGGGGGAAATGAGCAGTTCTTC
clone size: NA; D gene: NA; V gene: TRBV10-3; J gene: TRBJ2-5; CDR3 protein: CAISEWGGGETQYF; CDR3 DNA: TGTGCCATCAGTGAGTGGGGGGGCGGAGAGACCCAGTACTTC
clone size: NA; D gene: NA; V gene: TRBV30; J gene: TRBJ1-2; CDR3 protein: CAWSGISTGYGYTF; CDR3 DNA: TGTGCCTGGAGTGGAATATCCACAGGGTATGGCTACACCTTC
clone size: NA; D gene: TRBD2; V gene: TRBV5-1; J gene: TRBJ2-5; CDR3 protein: CASSWSGGGYQETQYF; CDR3 DNA: TGCGCCAGCAGCTGGAGCGGGGGGGGGTACCAAGAGACCCAGTACTTC
clone size: NA; D gene: TRBD2; V gene: TRBV15; J gene: TRBJ2-3; CDR3 protein: CATSRGAGESTDTQYF; CDR3 DNA: TGTGCCACCAGCAGAGGGGCGGGGGAAAGCACAGATACGCAGTATTTT
clone size: once; D gene: TRBD1; V gene: TRBV6-6; J gene: TRBJ1-4; CDR3 protein: CASSNGQGPNEKLFF; CDR3 DNA: TGTGCCAGCAGTAATGGACAGGGGCCTAATGAAAAACTGTTTTTT
clone size: NA; D gene: NA; V gene: TRBV7-9; J gene: TRBJ2-7; CDR3 protein: CSSVGSYEQYF; CDR3 DNA: TGTTCCTCCGTCGGTTCCTACGAGCAGTACTTC
clone size: NA; D gene: TRBD2; V gene: TRBV6-1; J gene: TRBJ2-3; CDR3 protein: CASSGQRGPLRDTQYF; CDR3 DNA: TGTGCCAGCAGTGGCCAGCGGGGCCCCCTTAGGGATACGCAGTATTTT
clone size: NA; D gene: NA; V gene: TRBV6-5; J gene: TRBJ1-1; CDR3 protein: CASSPGQRNTEAFF; CDR3 DNA: TGTGCCAGCAGCCCGGGACAACGGAACACTGAAGCTTTCTTT
clone size: NA; D gene: NA; V gene: TRBV2; J gene: TRBJ1-2; CDR3 protein: CASSDPRGGYGYTF; CDR3 DNA: TGTGCCAGCAGTGACCCCCGGGGGGGCTATGGCTACACCTTC
clone size: NA; D gene: NA; V gene: TRBV7-6; J gene: TRBJ2-5; CDR3 protein: CASSLFEGQETQYF; CDR3 DNA: TGTGCCAGCAGCTTATTTGAGGGCCAAGAGACCCAGTACTTC
clone size: few; D gene: NA; V gene: TRBV11-3; J gene: TRBJ2-1; CDR3 protein: CASSLGSEQFF; CDR3 DNA: TGTGCCAGCAGCTTGGGGAGTGAGCAGTTCTTC
clone size: NA; D gene: NA; V gene: TRBV7-9; J gene: TRBJ2-5; CDR3 protein: CASSSIEETQYF; CDR3 DNA: TGTGCCAGCAGCTCAATCGAGGAGACCCAGTACTTC
clone size: NA; D gene: NA; V gene: TRBV7-2; J gene: TRBJ1-5; CDR3 protein: CASSSAGGPQHF; CDR3 DNA: TGTGCCAGCAGCTCCGCCGGAGGGCCCCAGCATTTT
clone size: NA; D gene: NA; V gene: TRBV15; J gene: TRBJ1-2; CDR3 protein: CATSRDLAVGDNYGYTF; CDR3 DNA: TGTGCCACCAGCAGAGATCTTGCAGTAGGGGATAACTATGGCTACACCTTC